This T cell receptor (beta chain) originates from a study of T cells in Graves' hyperthyroidism and ophthalmopathy. At least ten counts were recorded for this clonotype. No antigen is known for it. RNA transcripts served as the template for amplifying TCR beta CDR3 regions. HTBI primers were employed in a first-round RT-PCR of the TCR CDR3. TCRdb redid the calling of the multiplex PCR reads with MiXCR, one entry per CDR3 protein. The table includes 550,000 to 600,000 distinct CDR3 sequences, around 46% detected once. The CDR3 has 14 residues. The germline V gene has CDR1 SGHTA and CDR2 FQGTGA. Trimming removed 4 bases at V and 1 base at J, with 11 bases between. Findings and caveats of the study: Progression to ophthalmopathy was predicted a median of roughly 6.5 months early.

This receptor was taken from an adult woman with Graves' disease, either hyperthyroidism or ophthalmopathy (not recorded which). The rearrangement joins TRBV7-3 to TRBJ2-7, with D possibly TRBD1 on 6 matching bases. Sequenced sample: peripheral blood or thyroid tissue (not recorded which). CDR3 sequence: CASSSRGSSYEQYF. The CDR3 DNA reads TGTGCCAGCAGCTCAAGGGGGAGTTCCTACGAGCAGTACTTC.